This T cell receptor beta chain comes out of a study of blood T cell repertoires in COVID-19. As for the study in general: Samples came from the United States, Italy and Spain, spanning acute and convalescent COVID-19.

Germline assignment: CDR1 MGHDK and CDR2 SYGVNS. This CDR3 spans 13 amino acids. Trimming shortened V by 5 bases and J by 9 bases, and 17 bases separated the two germline ends. Sequencing was performed with immunoSEQ multiplex PCR; in TCRdb, only in-frame clones are kept and a portion is missing. The profile shows fewer than 350,000 clones, more than 70% of them singletons. All enrollees were about 18 to 100 years old and from about 25 US areas. Participant-given clinical history determined each cohort assignment. The receptor comes from a woman aged 60-75 years in a cohort exposed to, infected with or recovered from COVID-19 (not recorded which). V gene TRBV25-1 combines with J gene TRBJ2-7, with a tentative D call TRBD2 (7 bases). Input material: PBMCs or T cells enriched from blood (not recorded which). CDR3 nucleotide sequence: TGTGCCAGCAGTAGAGAAGGGGGGGTCGGGCAGTACTTC. It codes for CASSREGGVGQYF.